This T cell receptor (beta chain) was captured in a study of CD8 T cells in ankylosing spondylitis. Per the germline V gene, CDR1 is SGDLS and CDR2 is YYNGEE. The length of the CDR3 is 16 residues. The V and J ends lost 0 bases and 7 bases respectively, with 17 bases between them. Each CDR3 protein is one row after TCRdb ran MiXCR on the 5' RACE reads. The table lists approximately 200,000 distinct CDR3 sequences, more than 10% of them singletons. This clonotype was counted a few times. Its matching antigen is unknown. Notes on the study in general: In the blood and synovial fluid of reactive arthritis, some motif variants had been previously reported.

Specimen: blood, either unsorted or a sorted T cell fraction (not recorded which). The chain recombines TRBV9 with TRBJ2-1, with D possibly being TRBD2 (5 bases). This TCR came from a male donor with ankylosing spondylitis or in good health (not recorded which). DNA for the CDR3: TGTGCCAGCAGCGTAGATTTGCCTCTCCCGGGGAATGAGCAGTTCTTC. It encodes CASSVDLPLPGNEQFF.